This T cell receptor (beta chain) was identified during a study of shared clonotypes between healthy human individuals. The CDR3 runs 16 residues. Germline V gives CDR1 SGHRS, CDR2 YFSETQ. The V and J ends lost 3 bases and 5 bases, in that order; junction bases with no gene match: 7. Libraries were prepared by immunoSEQ multiplex PCR; TCRdb keeps only in-frame clonotypes and omits some of them. Altogether under 1,100,000 clones are present, 65% to 80% being singletons, with the ten largest covering approximately 1.3%. The genes are TRBV5-1 and TRBJ2-1, with 11 nucleotides matching TRBD2. The sequence came from a man aged 18 to 29 in good health. The sample was memory CD4+ T cells sorted from blood. Subset meaning: CD45RA-negative fraction. The CDR3 spells CASSSLGLAGDNEQFF. The DNA of the CDR3 is TGCGCCAGCAGCTCCTTAGGACTAGCGGGTGACAATGAGCAGTTCTTC.